A selection of T cell receptor beta chains follows, all from one sample in a study of blood T cell repertoires in COVID-19. Libraries were prepared by immunoSEQ multiplex PCR; TCRdb keeps only in-frame clonotypes and omits some of them. The sample has 200,000 to 250,000 clones; 90% are singletons. Sequencing was carried out using PBMCs or T cells enriched from blood (not recorded which). The receptors come from a man aged 25 to 40 who had been exposed to COVID-19. CDR3s leave out the opening cysteine and the closing phenylalanine or tryptophan.

CDR3aa: ASSLVGQGAGYT
v_gene: TRBV7-9
j_gene: TRBJ1-2

CDR3aa: ASSPRTDLGYT
v_gene: TRBV4-3
j_gene: TRBJ1-2

CDR3aa: ASSRGLAGDIQY
v_gene: TRBV7-2
j_gene: TRBJ2-4

CDR3aa: ASSIGRAGPYEQY
v_gene: TRBV19
j_gene: TRBJ2-7

CDR3aa: ASTGMIPKAEAF
v_gene: TRBV4-1
j_gene: TRBJ1-1

CDR3aa: ASSSSNYGYT
v_gene: TRBV7-8
j_gene: TRBJ1-2

CDR3aa: ASSLRTGGINEQF
v_gene: TRBV9
j_gene: TRBJ2-1

CDR3aa: ASSLGTGNQPQH
v_gene: TRBV5-6
j_gene: TRBJ1-5

CDR3aa: ASSALGRSSYNEQF
v_gene: TRBV25-1
j_gene: TRBJ2-1

CDR3aa: ASSRYRADGYT
v_gene: TRBV14
j_gene: TRBJ1-2

CDR3aa: ASSQSQGAFEKLF
v_gene: TRBV4-1
j_gene: TRBJ1-4

CDR3aa: SVPGYTGELF
v_gene: TRBV29-1
j_gene: TRBJ2-2

CDR3aa: SAGDLRTDTQY
v_gene: TRBV29-1
j_gene: TRBJ2-3

CDR3aa: SGGAVGGYT
v_gene: TRBV29-1
j_gene: TRBJ1-2

CDR3aa: ASSQDGFGGQANEKLF
v_gene: TRBV4-3
j_gene: TRBJ1-4

CDR3aa: ASSSLGGETEAF
v_gene: TRBV19
j_gene: TRBJ1-1

CDR3aa: ASSFETTEQF
v_gene: TRBV12-3/TRBV12-4
j_gene: TRBJ2-1

CDR3aa: ASSLTSYEQY
v_gene: TRBV12-3/TRBV12-4
j_gene: TRBJ2-7

CDR3aa: ASSYSLTGRQQTQY
v_gene: TRBV6-2/TRBV6-3
j_gene: TRBJ2-5

CDR3aa: ASSSGLASSTDTQY
v_gene: TRBV7-9
j_gene: TRBJ2-3